The text below deals with one T cell receptor (beta chain). As yet, its antigen is unknown. Germline CDR1 MNHEY, CDR2 SVGAGI. This CDR3 has 13 residues. V lost 0 bases and J lost 10, with 12 bases in between. The data derive from a study of T cell repertoires in cytomegalovirus infection. Whole-study context: CMV infection and matching HLA type were both indicated by public TCR beta signatures.

TCRdb recomputed calls from the reads with MiXCR, one row per CDR3 protein. This sample carries hundreds of thousands of distinct CDR3 sequences, approximately 10% of them seen once, and the ten largest clones take 2.5%. Findings and limits, study-wide: It was HLA-C-restricted CMV-specific TCR beta clonotypes that dominated the response ex vivo.

The sequence derives from a human donor in good health (CMV status not recorded). Some clones in this sample may be carry-over from other donors' samples. Material for sequencing was PBMCs. The genes are TRBV6-5 and TRBJ1-1; D gene unclear. The CDR3 region has the DNA TGTGCCAGCAGTTACTCGAAAGCAAACCCAGCTTTCTTT. Protein product: CASSYSKANPAFF.